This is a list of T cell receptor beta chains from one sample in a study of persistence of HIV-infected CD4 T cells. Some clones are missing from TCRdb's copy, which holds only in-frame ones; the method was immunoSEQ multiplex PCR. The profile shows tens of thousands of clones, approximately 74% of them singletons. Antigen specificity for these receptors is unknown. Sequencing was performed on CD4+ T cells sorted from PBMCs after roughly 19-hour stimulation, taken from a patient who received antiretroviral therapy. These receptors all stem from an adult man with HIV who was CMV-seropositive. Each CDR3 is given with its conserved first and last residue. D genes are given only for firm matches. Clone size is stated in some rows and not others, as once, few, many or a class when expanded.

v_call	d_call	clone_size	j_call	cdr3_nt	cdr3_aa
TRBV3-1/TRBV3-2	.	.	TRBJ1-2	TGTGCCAGCAGCCAAGGACAGCCTAACTATGGCTACACCTTC	CASSQGQPNYGYTF
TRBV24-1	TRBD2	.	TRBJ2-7	TGTGCCACCAGTGATTGGGGGAGTAGCGGGGCCTACGAGCAGTACTTC	CATSDWGSSGAYEQYF
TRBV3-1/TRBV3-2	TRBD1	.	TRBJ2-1	TGTGCCAGCAGCCAAGAAGGGACAGGCAGACAGTTCTTC	CASSQEGTGRQFF
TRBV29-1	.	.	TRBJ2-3	TGCAGCGTTGAAGGGGGGACAGATACGCAGTATTTT	CSVEGGTDTQYF
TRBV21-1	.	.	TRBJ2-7	TGTGCCAGCAGCAAAGGTGGGCGGGCCACTTCCTACGAGCAGTACTTC	CASSKGGRATSYEQYF
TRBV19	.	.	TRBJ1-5	TGTGCCAGTAGTATTATCGGGAGTAGCAATCAGCCCCAGCATTTT	CASSIIGSSNQPQHF
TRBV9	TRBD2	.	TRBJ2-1	TGTGCCAGCAGCGTAGGTCGTCTAGCGGGGGGGAGCTCCTACAATGAGCAGTTCTTC	CASSVGRLAGGSSYNEQFF
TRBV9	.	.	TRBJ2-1	TGTGCCAGCAGCGTTATTGGAGGGGACCGATTCCCGCCGTTCTTC	CASSVIGGDRFPPFF
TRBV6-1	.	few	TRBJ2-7	TGTGCCAGCAGTGAATTGGGAGAGGATAGCGGCGAGCAGTACTTC	CASSELGEDSGEQYF
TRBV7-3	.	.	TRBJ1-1	TGTGCCAGCAGCCCCCACACGGAGGTGACTGAAGCTTTCTTT	CASSPHTEVTEAFF
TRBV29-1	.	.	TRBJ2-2	TGCAGCGTTACGAGGGGGGGAGGCGGGGAGCTGTTTTTT	CSVTRGGGGELFF
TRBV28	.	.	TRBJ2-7	TGTGCCAGCAGTTCAAGGTTTCGGGGAGAGCAGTACTTC	CASSSRFRGEQYF
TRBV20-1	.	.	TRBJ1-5	TGCAGTGCTAGCAAGTCAGGAAAGCAGCATTTT	CSASKSGKQHF
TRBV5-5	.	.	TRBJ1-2	TGTGCCAGCAGCCTTACCGGGGGGGCCTATGGCTACACCTTC	CASSLTGGAYGYTF
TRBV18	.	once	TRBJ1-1	TGTGCCAGCTCACCTCAACCCTCGGGGGGCTACGAAGCTTTCTTT	CASSPQPSGGYEAFF
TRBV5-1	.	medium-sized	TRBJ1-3	TGCGACCAACCGGTCCTCTCTGGAAACACCATATATTTT	CDQPVLSGNTIYF
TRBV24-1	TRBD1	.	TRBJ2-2	TGTGCCACCAGTGACCTGGGACAGGGGTCCGGGGAGCTGTTTTTT	CATSDLGQGSGELFF
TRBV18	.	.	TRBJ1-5	TGTGCCAGCTCAGCGCAGGAAAATCAGCCCCAGCATTTT	CASSAQENQPQHF
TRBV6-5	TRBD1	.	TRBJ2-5	TGTGCCAGCAGTAGGGACAGGACAGAGACCCAGTACTTC	CASSRDRTETQYF
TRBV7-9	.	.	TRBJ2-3	TGTGCCAGCAGCCTCTCGACAGTCACAGATACGCAGTATTTT	CASSLSTVTDTQYF